Included here is one TCR beta chain sequence, with context. Its antigen is unidentified. The data belong to a study of shared clonotypes between healthy human individuals. In the authors' workflow: Without quality scores, immunoSEQ junctional reads could not be filtered like full-length reads. Clones were sequenced by immunoSEQ multiplex PCR, and TCRdb holds only the in-frame ones, with some missing. The DNA gave D and trimming, while V, J and clone size come from that table. The sample yields 2 million to 2.5 million clones, 90% to 95% seen once. Trimming took 6 bases from V and 3 from J; bases not matched to a gene: 11. The CDR3 runs 15 residues. Germline values: CDR1 MNHNY, CDR2 SVGAGI (reference sequence). Study conclusions and caveats: The rarefaction results pointed to incomplete sorted-subset sequencing despite large depth.

Sequencing was performed on naive CD4+ T cells from PBMCs. Subset meaning: CD45RA+ positively selected. The V call is TRBV6-6, the J call TRBJ2-7; 7 bases are a match to TRBD1. This receptor was taken from a man aged 18 to 29 in good health. Some clones in this sample may be carry-over from other donors' samples. The CDR3 DNA follows: TGTGCCAGCAGGCCGAACAGGGGAATAAGCTACGAGCAGTACTTC. Translation gives CASRPNRGISYEQYF.